What follows are 21 T cell receptor beta chains derived from one specimen sequenced in a study of glioma-infiltrating T cells. Amplification of TCR alpha and beta CDR3 regions from RNA used iRepertoire nested multiplex PCR. TCRdb re-called the multiplex PCR reads through MiXCR, storing one row per CDR3 protein. Of around 130,000 distinct CDR3 sequences listed, approximately 26% are singletons. Specimen: glioma tissue, nonneoplastic brain tissue, or PBMCs (not recorded which). The source is a human donor with low-grade glioma or glioblastoma, undergoing nonglioma brain surgery, or in good health (not recorded which).

The chain uses TRBV15 and TRBJ2-5; the D is unclear. Germline V gene lookup returns CDR1 LNHNV and CDR2 YYDKDF (reference sequence). CDR3 length equals 13 residues. The V end lost 3 bases, the J end lost 1 base, and 6 bases lay between the germline ends. The CDR3: CATSRAPQETQYF. DNA for the CDR3: TGTGCCACCAGCAGGGCCCCCCAAGAGACCCAGTACTTC.

This clonotype was detected only a few times. The gene calls are TRBV6-1 and TRBJ1-5, with TRBD1 as a possible D gene (6 bases). V was shortened by 6 bases and J by 0 bases, with 12 bases between the two germline ends. Germline V CDR1 and CDR2: MNHNS, SASEGT. This CDR3 is built from 15 residues. DNA of the CDR3: TGTGCCAGCAGAAGGACAGAAAATAGCAATCAGCCCCAGCATTTT. Amino acid sequence: CASRRTENSNQPQHF.

This clonotype was recorded a few times. The J gene is TRBJ1-6, the V gene TRBV7-9, with no clear D. CDR1 SEHNR and CDR2 FQNEAQ come from the germline V gene (reference sequence). This CDR3 comprises 15 residues. V was trimmed by 3 bases and J by 0 bases, leaving 6 bases between them. The CDR3 protein is CASSFGSSYNSPLHF. The CDR3 nucleotides are TGTGCCAGCAGCTTCGGTAGCTCCTATAATTCACCCCTCCACTTT.

This clonotype was picked up a small number of times. This chain joins TRBV28 and TRBJ1-5, with D unclear. The CDR3 is 13 residues long. Germline lookup yields CDR1 MDHEN and CDR2 SYDVKM. V was shortened by 6 bases and J by 9 bases, with 15 bases between the two germline ends. The CDR3 nucleotides are TGTGCCAGCAGCAAAGAGAGGTCATTGCCCCAGCATTTT. Its translation: CASSKERSLPQHF.

This clonotype was counted ten times or more. This chain links TRBV20-1 with TRBJ1-1; D may be TRBD1 (5 bases). This CDR3 is built from 15 residues. The germline V gene encodes CDR1 DFQATT and CDR2 SNEGSKA (reference sequence). V lost 5 bases and J lost 1, with 17 bases in between. The DNA of the CDR3 is TGCAGTGCTGGGCCCCGGGCAGGACAGAACACTGAAGCTTTCTTT. It is translated as CSAGPRAGQNTEAFF.

The table lists this clonotype with a few counts. This chain uses TRBV7-9 with TRBJ1-1; D unclear. V dropped 5 bases and J dropped 5 bases, with 9 bases sitting between them. This CDR3 spans 12 amino acids. Germline values: CDR1 SEHNR, CDR2 FQNEAQ (reference sequence). The CDR3 sequence: CASSPANTEAFF. DNA of the CDR3: TGTGCCAGCAGCCCGGCGAATACTGAAGCTTTCTTT.

The rearrangement uses TRBV3-1 and TRBJ2-3; D perhaps matches TRBD2 (7 bases). The V gene's germline CDR1 is LGHDT and CDR2 YNNKEL (reference sequence). V was trimmed by 4 bases and J by 6 bases, leaving 14 bases between them. This CDR3 contains 14 residues. The CDR3 coding sequence is TGTGCCAGCAGCCGGGCGGGGGCGCAGGATACGCAGTATTTT. Its protein product is CASSRAGAQDTQYF.

This clonotype was detected only a few times. The rearrangement links TRBV29-1 to TRBJ2-5; 11 nucleotides line up with TRBD2. The CDR3 length is 15 residues. V trimming: 4 bases; J trimming: 0 bases; junction bases outside the gene matches: 4. Germline loops: CDR1 SQVTM, CDR2 ANQGSEA. CDR3 amino acids: CSVGSTSGDQETQYF. CDR3 coding DNA: TGCAGCGTTGGATCGACTAGCGGGGACCAAGAGACCCAGTACTTC.

The table lists this clonotype with a few counts. The chain links TRBV15 to TRBJ2-1; 9 bases are a match to TRBD2. J was trimmed by 9 bases and V by 1 base; bases with no gene match: 7. Germline loops: CDR1 LNHNV, CDR2 YYDKDF (reference sequence). CDR3 length equals 15 residues. The CDR3 region has the DNA TGTGCCACCAGCAGAGCCGGGACTAGCCGAGGTGAGCAGTTCTTC. Translating gives CATSRAGTSRGEQFF.

The chain uses TRBV12-3 or TRBV12-4 and TRBJ1-5, with D uncertain. The length of the CDR3 is 10 residues. Trimming took 4 bases from V and 11 from J, leaving 6 bases between them. The CDR3 DNA reads as TGTGCCAGCAGTTCCGGCACCCAGCATTTT. This gives the protein CASSSGTQHF.

For this clonotype: With a much larger clone just one base away, this may be a read error. J is TRBJ2-5 and V is TRBV7-7, with TRBD2 matching 13 bases. The germline gives CDR1 SSHAT, CDR2 FNYEAQ (reference sequence). This CDR3 is built from 15 residues. CDR3 protein: CASPPGLAGQETQYF. In DNA form, the CDR3 reads TGTGCTAGCCCCCCGGGACTAGCGGGACAAGAGACCCAGTACTTC.

This clonotype showed up just a few times. The rearrangement uses TRBV27 and TRBJ2-6; perhaps TRBD1 as D (6 bases). The CDR3 runs to 15 residues. Looked up from germline, CDR1 is MNHEY and CDR2 is SMNVEV (reference sequence). V was cut by 5 bases and J by 3 bases, with 11 bases left in between. Written as DNA, the CDR3 is TGTGCCAGCAGTCTGCAGGGGAATGGGGCCAACGTCCTGACTTTC. It codes for CASSLQGNGANVLTF.

Remarks on this clonotype: This may stem from a read error, because a much larger clone lies one nucleotide away. This chain joins TRBV6-9 and TRBJ1-5, with a weak D call TRBD1 (5 bases). The CDR3 has 13 residues. The germline gives CDR1 MNHGY, CDR2 SVAAGI. CDR3 bases: TGTGCCATCAGTTACAATGGGGCCCAGCCCCAGCATTTT. The encoded protein is CAISYNGAQPQHF.

This clonotype came up a few times. J is TRBJ1-2 and V is TRBV7-2; TRBD1 is a possible D gene (6 bases). V was shortened by 2 bases and J by 6 bases, with 10 bases between the two germline ends. The CDR3 contains 13 residues. Germline-derived CDR1 and CDR2 are SGHTA and FQGNSA. The CDR3 nucleotides read TGTGCCAGCAGCTTATTGGCAGGGGATGGCTACACCTTC. Translating it yields CASSLLAGDGYTF.

Only a few counts were recorded for this clonotype. The J gene is TRBJ2-5, the V gene TRBV7-2; 7 bases agree with TRBD2. Germline CDR1 reads SGHTA; CDR2 reads FQGNSA. Trimming removed 0 bases from V and 2 bases from J; junction bases left unmatched: 6. The CDR3 is 16 residues long. The CDR3 region has the DNA TGTGCCAGCAGCTTAGCGAAAGGCGGGGGACAAGAGACCCAGTACTTC. Amino acids: CASSLAKGGGQETQYF.

The chain links TRBV19 to TRBJ1-2; D uncertain. V gave up 6 bases and J gave up 1 base, with 15 bases separating them. The CDR3 covers 15 residues. The germline V gene has CDR1 LNHDA and CDR2 SQIVND (reference sequence). This chain's CDR3 is CASRIRGGNNYGYTF. The CDR3 nucleotides read TGTGCCAGTAGGATCCGTGGAGGGAATAACTATGGCTACACCTTC.

This clonotype has a handful of counts. One junction end disagrees with the germline gene, perhaps due to a read error. The J gene is TRBJ2-5, the V gene TRBV25-1; 7 nucleotides align to TRBD1. There are 14 residues in the CDR3. Germline CDR1 reads MGHDK; CDR2 reads SYGVNS. CDR3 protein: CASSMEQGRETQCF. The CDR3 nucleotides read TGTGCCAGCAGTATGGAACAGGGGAGAGAGACCCAGTGCTTC.

This clonotype was counted once. The rearrangement joins TRBV6-5 to TRBJ2-7; D is possibly TRBD1 or TRBD2 (6 bases each). Trimming took 6 bases from V and 1 from J, leaving 22 bases between them. The CDR3 has 17 amino acids. Germline CDR1 is MNHEY and CDR2 is SVGAGI. The CDR3 reads CASSYPRGGQSSYEQYV. Here the CDR3 DNA reads TGTGCCAGCAGCTACCCTAGGGGAGGACAGAGTTCCTACGAGCAGTACGTC.

This clonotype was counted many times. The chain combines TRBV28 with TRBJ1-1, with 7 nucleotides matching TRBD1. CDR1 MDHEN and CDR2 SYDVKM come from the germline V gene. The CDR3 contains 13 residues. Unmatched junction bases numbered 5, after V lost 0 bases and J lost 10 bases. CDR3 in amino acids: CASSLWGDRGAFF. CDR3 nucleotides: TGTGCCAGCAGTTTATGGGGGGACAGAGGAGCTTTCTTT. The entire variable domain, with the rest obtained from reference TRBV28 and TRBJ1-1, is as follows: DVKVTQSSRYLVKRTGEKVFLECVQDMDHENMFWYRQDPGLGLRLIYFSYDVKMKEKGDIPEGYSVSREKKERFSLILESASTNQTSMYLCASSLWGDRGAFFGQGTRLTVV.

This clonotype was recorded many times. This is likely a read error, given that the CDR3 carries no conserved phenylalanine or tryptophan at its end. It is unclear where the CDR3 begins or ends on the DNA, so no DNA is shown, and the CDR3 is as TCRdb lists it. This chain uses TRBV20-1 with TRBJ2-7; the tabulated D call, TRBD2, remains unverified against the DNA. The CDR3 length equals 9 residues, ends included. Germline values: CDR1 DFQATT, CDR2 SNEGSKA (reference sequence). The CDR3: CSARGLAGI.

Ten or more counts support this clonotype. A read error may produce the germline difference seen at one junction end. The chain is built from TRBV7-9 and TRBJ1-1; D is perhaps TRBD1 (5 bases). Germline lookup yields CDR1 SEHNR and CDR2 FQNEAQ (reference sequence). The CDR3 is 16 amino acids. The CDR3 loop reads CASSLGWADSETEAFF. CDR3 sequence (DNA): TGTGCCAGCAGTTTAGGTTGGGCCGACAGCGAGACTGAAGCTTTCTTT.